A selection of T cell receptor beta chains follows, all from one sample in a study of siplizumab effects on memory and regulatory T cells. Profiling relied on immunoSEQ multiplex PCR, and the TCRdb table lists in-frame clones only, not all of them. The repertoire holds 50,000 to 55,000 clones, 93% seen once, with over 15% in the top ten. Sequenced input: CD8+ T cells sorted from blood. The receptors originated from a human donor in good health. Each CDR3 is given with its conserved first and last residue. The order of the fields is D gene, clone size, J gene, V gene, CDR3 DNA, CDR3 protein. The D gene is left open where the match is weak. The size entry is marked missing in some rows and otherwise reads once, few, many or a size class.

d_gene: TRBD2; abundance: .; j_gene: TRBJ2-7; v_gene: TRBV29-1; CDR3nt: TGCAGCGCCTACAACCCCGGACTAGCGGGAAGCTACGAGCAGTACTTC; CDR3aa: CSAYNPGLAGSYEQYF
d_gene: .; abundance: .; j_gene: TRBJ2-7; v_gene: TRBV14; CDR3nt: TGTGCCAGCGCCCACAGGTTTTACGAGCAGTACTTC; CDR3aa: CASAHRFYEQYF
d_gene: TRBD2; abundance: .; j_gene: TRBJ2-1; v_gene: TRBV27; CDR3nt: TGTGCCAGCAGGGTACCGGGACTAGCGGGAGGGCCCCACAATGAGCAGTTCTTC; CDR3aa: CASRVPGLAGGPHNEQFF
d_gene: .; abundance: .; j_gene: TRBJ1-4; v_gene: TRBV29-1; CDR3nt: TGCAGCGTTGGGGGGGACAACGGTGAAAAACTGTTTTTT; CDR3aa: CSVGGDNGEKLFF
d_gene: .; abundance: once; j_gene: TRBJ2-4; v_gene: TRBV4-1; CDR3nt: TGCGCCAGCAGCCAACAGGTAGCCAAAAACATTCAGTACTTC; CDR3aa: CASSQQVAKNIQYF
d_gene: .; abundance: .; j_gene: TRBJ2-7; v_gene: TRBV27; CDR3nt: TGTGCCAGCAGTTTGGGGTCCCTATACGAGCAGTACTTC; CDR3aa: CASSLGSLYEQYF
d_gene: .; abundance: .; j_gene: TRBJ2-1; v_gene: TRBV13; CDR3nt: TGTGCCAGCAGTTCGGGGGTCAGCTCCTACAATGAGCAGTTCTTC; CDR3aa: CASSSGVSSYNEQFF
d_gene: .; abundance: few; j_gene: TRBJ2-2; v_gene: TRBV7-2; CDR3nt: TGTGCCAGCAGCCCAGTCTCTGGGGGGAACACCGGGGAGCTGTTTTTT; CDR3aa: CASSPVSGGNTGELFF
d_gene: TRBD1; abundance: .; j_gene: TRBJ2-7; v_gene: TRBV5-3; CDR3nt: TGTGCCAGAAGGGCAGGGGGCTTGTACGAGCAGTACTTC; CDR3aa: CARRAGGLYEQYF
d_gene: TRBD1; abundance: .; j_gene: TRBJ1-2; v_gene: TRBV9; CDR3nt: TGTGCCAGCAGCGTAAGCGGACAGGGTACCTATGGCTACACCTTC; CDR3aa: CASSVSGQGTYGYTF
d_gene: .; abundance: .; j_gene: TRBJ1-5; v_gene: TRBV28; CDR3nt: TGTGCCAGCACGGACAACCAGCCCCAGCATTTT; CDR3aa: CASTDNQPQHF
d_gene: .; abundance: .; j_gene: TRBJ2-6; v_gene: TRBV7-9; CDR3nt: TGTGCCAGCAGCCCGACATCTGGGGCCAACGTCCTGACTTTC; CDR3aa: CASSPTSGANVLTF
d_gene: .; abundance: .; j_gene: TRBJ2-3; v_gene: TRBV27; CDR3nt: TGTGCCAGCAGTTTAGGGGCTAGCACAGATACGCAGTATTTT; CDR3aa: CASSLGASTDTQYF
d_gene: TRBD1; abundance: .; j_gene: TRBJ2-7; v_gene: TRBV7-9; CDR3nt: TGTGCCAGCAGCTTAGTAACGACAGGGTCAAGGTACGAGCAGTACTTC; CDR3aa: CASSLVTTGSRYEQYF
d_gene: .; abundance: .; j_gene: TRBJ2-7; v_gene: TRBV5-1; CDR3nt: TGCGCCAGCAGCTTGACAAATAGCGGCTACGAGCAGTACTTC; CDR3aa: CASSLTNSGYEQYF
d_gene: .; abundance: .; j_gene: TRBJ1-5; v_gene: TRBV7-8; CDR3nt: TGTGCCAGCAGCTCAGCGATTAGTAATCAGCCCCAGCATTTT; CDR3aa: CASSSAISNQPQHF
d_gene: .; abundance: .; j_gene: TRBJ2-7; v_gene: TRBV28; CDR3nt: TGTGCCAGCAGCAACAGAGCCTACGAGCAGTACTTC; CDR3aa: CASSNRAYEQYF
d_gene: .; abundance: .; j_gene: TRBJ2-7; v_gene: TRBV10-1; CDR3nt: TGCGCCAGCAGTAGACGAGCGGGCGAGCAGTACTTC; CDR3aa: CASSRRAGEQYF
d_gene: .; abundance: .; j_gene: TRBJ1-4; v_gene: TRBV6-6; CDR3nt: TGTGCCAGCAGTTACTCAGGGGCAACTAATGAAAAACTGTTTTTT; CDR3aa: CASSYSGATNEKLFF
d_gene: TRBD2; abundance: once; j_gene: TRBJ2-1; v_gene: TRBV7-3; CDR3nt: TGTGCCAGCAGCCCGCGGACTAGCGGGAGTGCCGATGAGCAGTTCTTC; CDR3aa: CASSPRTSGSADEQFF
d_gene: TRBD2; abundance: .; j_gene: TRBJ2-7; v_gene: TRBV5-4; CDR3nt: TGTGCCAGCAGCTTGGGGACTAGCGGAACCTACGAGCAGTACTTC; CDR3aa: CASSLGTSGTYEQYF
d_gene: .; abundance: .; j_gene: TRBJ1-5; v_gene: TRBV27; CDR3nt: TGTGCCAGCAGTTTAAGGGGTAATAGCAATCAGCCCCAGCATTTT; CDR3aa: CASSLRGNSNQPQHF
d_gene: TRBD1; abundance: .; j_gene: TRBJ2-3; v_gene: TRBV28; CDR3nt: TGTGCCAGCAGTCTATTCGCCGGGACAGGGGAAACGGATACGCAGTATTTT; CDR3aa: CASSLFAGTGETDTQYF
d_gene: TRBD2; abundance: medium-sized; j_gene: TRBJ2-3; v_gene: TRBV6-1; CDR3nt: TGTGCCAGCAGTGTTAGCGGGGGTGGGCCAGATACGCAGTATTTT; CDR3aa: CASSVSGGGPDTQYF
d_gene: .; abundance: .; j_gene: TRBJ1-1; v_gene: TRBV7-3; CDR3nt: TGCGCCAGCAGCCTAGAAGGTAACAATTTGAACACTGAAGCTTTCTTT; CDR3aa: CASSLEGNNLNTEAFF
d_gene: TRBD2; abundance: .; j_gene: TRBJ2-7; v_gene: TRBV5-6; CDR3nt: TGTGCCAGCAGCCCCGGAGCGGGGGCTTCCTACGAGCAGTACTTC; CDR3aa: CASSPGAGASYEQYF